Listed below are T cell receptor beta chains from one sample, sequenced in a study of blood T cells in healthy people across ages. A single record per CDR3 protein comes from TCRdb applying MiXCR to the 5' RACE reads. The data contain around 1,000,000 distinct CDR3 sequences, around 27% of them singletons. The same sample was also used in a study of T cells of mothers and their children.

Sequencing used blood. The receptors were gathered from a girl aged 2 to 9 in good health. CDR3s include the opening cysteine and the closing phenylalanine or tryptophan. A D gene is named only where the DNA matches it firmly. Size is stated for part of the rows, as once, few or many counts, or as a class when the clone is expanded.

v_gene: TRBV29-1
d_gene: NA
abundance: NA
j_gene: TRBJ1-4
CDR3nt: TGCAGCGTTGGAGGAGTCCTATCTGAAAAACTGTTTTTT
CDR3aa: CSVGGVLSEKLFF

v_gene: TRBV20-1
d_gene: NA
abundance: NA
j_gene: TRBJ1-4
CDR3nt: TGCAGTGCTTCCGGGGCCTCAGAAATGAAGAGACTGTTTTTT
CDR3aa: CSASGASEMKRLFF

v_gene: TRBV20-1
d_gene: NA
abundance: few
j_gene: TRBJ1-2
CDR3nt: TGCAGTGCCCCCGACAAGGGGCACACCTTC
CDR3aa: CSAPDKGHTF

v_gene: TRBV7-9
d_gene: NA
abundance: few
j_gene: TRBJ2-7
CDR3nt: TGTGCCAGCAGTTTAGTTGTCGGGGGTTCCTACGAGCAGTACTTC
CDR3aa: CASSLVVGGSYEQYF

v_gene: TRBV7-3
d_gene: NA
abundance: NA
j_gene: TRBJ1-6
CDR3nt: TGTGCCAGCAGTCCTACTGGGGGGTATAATTCACCCCTCCACTTT
CDR3aa: CASSPTGGYNSPLHF

v_gene: TRBV7-9
d_gene: TRBD1
abundance: NA
j_gene: TRBJ2-1
CDR3nt: TGTGCCAGCAGCCGCCGAGGGGGCCTCTCCTACAATGAGCAGTTCTTC
CDR3aa: CASSRRGGLSYNEQFF

v_gene: TRBV7-8
d_gene: TRBD1
abundance: NA
j_gene: TRBJ1-5
CDR3nt: TGTGCCAGCAGCTTATTCGGGACAGTTAGCAATCAGCCCCAGCATTTT
CDR3aa: CASSLFGTVSNQPQHF

v_gene: TRBV29-1
d_gene: NA
abundance: NA
j_gene: TRBJ1-2
CDR3nt: TGCAGCGTTGACCGAGGGAACTATGGCTACACCTTC
CDR3aa: CSVDRGNYGYTF

v_gene: TRBV6-6
d_gene: NA
abundance: NA
j_gene: TRBJ2-7
CDR3nt: TGTGCCAGCAGTCCTGACAGGTTGATGTACGAGCAGTACTTC
CDR3aa: CASSPDRLMYEQYF

v_gene: TRBV29-1
d_gene: NA
abundance: NA
j_gene: TRBJ1-4
CDR3nt: TGCAGCGTTGATGGCGCCGATAATGAAAAACTGTTTTTT
CDR3aa: CSVDGADNEKLFF

v_gene: TRBV20-1
d_gene: TRBD2
abundance: few
j_gene: TRBJ2-7
CDR3nt: TGCAGTGCTAGACCCCGGGGACTACCCTACGAGCAGTACTTC
CDR3aa: CSARPRGLPYEQYF

v_gene: TRBV13
d_gene: NA
abundance: few
j_gene: TRBJ2-1
CDR3nt: TGTGCCACCCTAGGGGGTAGCTCCTACAATGAGCAGTTCTTC
CDR3aa: CATLGGSSYNEQFF

v_gene: TRBV28
d_gene: NA
abundance: few
j_gene: TRBJ2-3
CDR3nt: TGTGCCAGCAGTTTTAGAAGTTTCACAGATACGCAGTATTTT
CDR3aa: CASSFRSFTDTQYF

v_gene: TRBV6-2/TRBV6-3
d_gene: TRBD1
abundance: NA
j_gene: TRBJ2-1
CDR3nt: TGTGCCATCCGGGACAGGGGCTACAATGAGCAGTTCTTC
CDR3aa: CAIRDRGYNEQFF

v_gene: TRBV7-3
d_gene: TRBD2
abundance: few
j_gene: TRBJ2-2
CDR3nt: TGTGCCAGCAGCTTAAGGACTAGCGGCACCGGGGAGCTGTTTTTT
CDR3aa: CASSLRTSGTGELFF

v_gene: TRBV24-1
d_gene: TRBD2
abundance: few
j_gene: TRBJ2-1
CDR3nt: TGTGCCACCCGGTCTAGCGGAGACAATGAGCAGTTCTTC
CDR3aa: CATRSSGDNEQFF

v_gene: TRBV20-1
d_gene: NA
abundance: few
j_gene: TRBJ2-4
CDR3nt: TGCAGTGCCGCCCAATCGGAGGAGAACATTCAGTACTTC
CDR3aa: CSAAQSEENIQYF

v_gene: TRBV29-1
d_gene: TRBD2
abundance: few
j_gene: TRBJ2-5
CDR3nt: TGCAGCGGATTACCGGGACTAGCGGCGGGTGAGACCCAGTACTTC
CDR3aa: CSGLPGLAAGETQYF

v_gene: TRBV5-1
d_gene: NA
abundance: few
j_gene: TRBJ2-2
CDR3nt: TGCGCCAGCAGCTCCCTAAGTCCGAACACCGGGGAGCTGTTTTTT
CDR3aa: CASSSLSPNTGELFF

v_gene: TRBV20-1
d_gene: TRBD2
abundance: few
j_gene: TRBJ2-3
CDR3nt: TGCAGTGCTAGAGATCCAGTGGGAGGGCCCACAGATACGCAGTATTTT
CDR3aa: CSARDPVGGPTDTQYF

v_gene: TRBV2
d_gene: NA
abundance: NA
j_gene: TRBJ1-4
CDR3nt: TGTGCCAGCAGTGAAATGGGCCCAACGGGAGAAAAACTGTTTTTT
CDR3aa: CASSEMGPTGEKLFF

v_gene: TRBV27
d_gene: NA
abundance: NA
j_gene: TRBJ2-6
CDR3nt: TGTGCCAGCAGTCCTCTGTTGCGGGCCAACGTCCTGACTTTC
CDR3aa: CASSPLLRANVLTF

v_gene: TRBV7-2
d_gene: TRBD2
abundance: NA
j_gene: TRBJ2-1
CDR3nt: TGTGCCAGCTGGGGGGGGACCTCCTACAATGAGCAGTTCTTC
CDR3aa: CASWGGTSYNEQFF

v_gene: TRBV4-1
d_gene: NA
abundance: NA
j_gene: TRBJ2-1
CDR3nt: TGCGCCAGCAGCCAAGTGGGCAAGCAAGTCATCAATGAGCAGTTCTTC
CDR3aa: CASSQVGKQVINEQFF

v_gene: TRBV29-1
d_gene: TRBD2
abundance: NA
j_gene: TRBJ2-3
CDR3nt: TGCAGCGTTGAAGATGTCGAGGGACTAGCGGACCCTAGCACAGATACGCAGTATTTT
CDR3aa: CSVEDVEGLADPSTDTQYF

v_gene: TRBV20-1
d_gene: NA
abundance: NA
j_gene: TRBJ2-5
CDR3nt: TGCAGTGCTAGAGATTTGGTTATTGGAGCCCAGTACTTC
CDR3aa: CSARDLVIGAQYF

v_gene: TRBV19
d_gene: NA
abundance: NA
j_gene: TRBJ2-2
CDR3nt: TGTGCCAGTAGCCAGGGACCAGTCTTTAACGGGGAGCTGTTTTTT
CDR3aa: CASSQGPVFNGELFF

v_gene: TRBV29-1
d_gene: TRBD2
abundance: NA
j_gene: TRBJ2-7
CDR3nt: TGCAGCGTTCGGGCTAGCGGCGGCTACGAGCAGTACTTC
CDR3aa: CSVRASGGYEQYF

v_gene: TRBV11-2
d_gene: TRBD2
abundance: NA
j_gene: TRBJ2-5
CDR3nt: TGTGCCAGCAGCATGGGACTAGCGGGGGCTGAGCAGTCCTTC
CDR3aa: CASSMGLAGAEQSF

v_gene: TRBV5-6
d_gene: NA
abundance: NA
j_gene: TRBJ1-1
CDR3nt: TGTGCCAGCAGCCTTGCGGTTCTGTTGAGCACTGAAGCTTTCTTT
CDR3aa: CASSLAVLLSTEAFF

v_gene: TRBV28
d_gene: TRBD2
abundance: NA
j_gene: TRBJ2-6
CDR3nt: TGTGCCAGCACCCCTAGCGGGCCTCACCCCTCTGGGGCCAACGTCCTGACTTTC
CDR3aa: CASTPSGPHPSGANVLTF